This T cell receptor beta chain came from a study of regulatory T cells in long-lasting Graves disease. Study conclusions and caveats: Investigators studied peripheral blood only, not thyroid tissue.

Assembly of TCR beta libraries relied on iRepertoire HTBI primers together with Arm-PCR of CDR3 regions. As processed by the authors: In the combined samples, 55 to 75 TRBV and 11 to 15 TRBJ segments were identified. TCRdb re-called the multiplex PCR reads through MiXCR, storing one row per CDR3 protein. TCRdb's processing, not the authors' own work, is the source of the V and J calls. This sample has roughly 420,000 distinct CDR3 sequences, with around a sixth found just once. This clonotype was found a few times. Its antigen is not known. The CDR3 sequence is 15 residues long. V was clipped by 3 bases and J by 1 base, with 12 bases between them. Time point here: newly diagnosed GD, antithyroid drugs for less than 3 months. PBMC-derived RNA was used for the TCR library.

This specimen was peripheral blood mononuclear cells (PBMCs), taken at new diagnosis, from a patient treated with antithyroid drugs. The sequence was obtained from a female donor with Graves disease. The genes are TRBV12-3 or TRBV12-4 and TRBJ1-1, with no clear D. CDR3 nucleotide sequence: TGTGCCAGCAGTTTTATCAGTCGGAAGAACACTGAAGCTTTCTTT. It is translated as CASSFISRKNTEAFF.